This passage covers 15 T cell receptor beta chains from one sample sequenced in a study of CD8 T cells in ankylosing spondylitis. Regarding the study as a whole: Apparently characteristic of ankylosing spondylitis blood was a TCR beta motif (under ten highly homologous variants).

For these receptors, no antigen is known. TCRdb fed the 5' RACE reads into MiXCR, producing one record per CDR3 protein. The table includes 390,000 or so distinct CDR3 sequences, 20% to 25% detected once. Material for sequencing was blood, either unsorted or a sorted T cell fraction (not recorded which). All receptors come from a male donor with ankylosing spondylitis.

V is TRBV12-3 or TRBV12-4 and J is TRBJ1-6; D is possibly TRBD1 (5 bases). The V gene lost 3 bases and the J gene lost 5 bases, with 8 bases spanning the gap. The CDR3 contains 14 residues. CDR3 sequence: CASSFRGDNSPLHF. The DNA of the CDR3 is TGTGCCAGCAGTTTCCGGGGGGATAATTCACCCCTCCACTTT.

The CDR3 nucleotides are TGCAGTGCTAGTCGACCAAGCATGGTCACAGATACGCAGTATTTT. Its protein product is CSASRPSMVTDTQYF. The V gene is TRBV20-1, the J gene TRBJ2-3; D ambiguous. There are 15 residues in the CDR3. Germline CDR1 reads DFQATT; CDR2 reads SNEGSKA (reference sequence). V shed 3 bases and J shed 2 bases, with 15 bases lying between them.

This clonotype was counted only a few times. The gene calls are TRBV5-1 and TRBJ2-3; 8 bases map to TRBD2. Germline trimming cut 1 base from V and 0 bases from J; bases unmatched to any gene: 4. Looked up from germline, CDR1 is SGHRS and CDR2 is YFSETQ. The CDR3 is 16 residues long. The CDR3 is CASSLPTSESTDTQYF. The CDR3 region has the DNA TGCGCCAGCAGCTTGCCGACTAGCGAGAGCACAGATACGCAGTATTTT.

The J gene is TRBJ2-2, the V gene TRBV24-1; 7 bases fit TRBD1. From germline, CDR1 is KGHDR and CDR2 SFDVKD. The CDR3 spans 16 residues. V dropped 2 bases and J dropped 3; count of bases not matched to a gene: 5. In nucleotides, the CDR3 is TGTGCCACCAGTGATTCCAGGGGGTATGACACCGGGGAGCTGTTTTTT. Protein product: CATSDSRGYDTGELFF.

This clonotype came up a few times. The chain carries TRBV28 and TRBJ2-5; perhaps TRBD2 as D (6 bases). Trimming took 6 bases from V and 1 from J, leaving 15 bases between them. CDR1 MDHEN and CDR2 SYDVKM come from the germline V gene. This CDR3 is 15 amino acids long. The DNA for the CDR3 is TGTGCCAGCAGCCGTGGGACTCGGAGCCAAGAGACCCAGTACTTC. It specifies CASSRGTRSQETQYF.

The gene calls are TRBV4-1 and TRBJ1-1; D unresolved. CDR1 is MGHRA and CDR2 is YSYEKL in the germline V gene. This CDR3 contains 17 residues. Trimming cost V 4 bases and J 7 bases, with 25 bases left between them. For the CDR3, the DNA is TGCGCCAGCAGCCCCTTCTCAGGACGGAGGGTCAGGATTGAAGCTTTCTTT. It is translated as CASSPFSGRRVRIEAFF.

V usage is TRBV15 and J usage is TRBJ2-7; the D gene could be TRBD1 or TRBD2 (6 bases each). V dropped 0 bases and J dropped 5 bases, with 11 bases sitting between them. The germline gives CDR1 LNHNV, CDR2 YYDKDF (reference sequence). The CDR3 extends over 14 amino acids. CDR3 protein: CATSRETGANEQYF. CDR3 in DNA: TGTGCCACCAGCAGAGAGACGGGGGCTAACGAGCAGTACTTC.

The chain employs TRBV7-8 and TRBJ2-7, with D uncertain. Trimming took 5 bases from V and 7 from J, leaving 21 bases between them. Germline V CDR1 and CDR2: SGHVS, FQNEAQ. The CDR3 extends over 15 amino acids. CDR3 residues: CASSPTRTVSREQYF. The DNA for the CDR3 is TGTGCCAGCAGCCCAACAAGGACCGTCTCTCGGGAGCAGTACTTC.

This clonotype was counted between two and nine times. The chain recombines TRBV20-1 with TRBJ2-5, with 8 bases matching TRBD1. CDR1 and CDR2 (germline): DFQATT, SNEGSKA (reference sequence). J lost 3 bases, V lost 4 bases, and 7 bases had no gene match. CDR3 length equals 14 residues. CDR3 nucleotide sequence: TGCAGTGCTACCCTGACAGGGGCGGAAGAGACCCAGTACTTC. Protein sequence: CSATLTGAEETQYF.

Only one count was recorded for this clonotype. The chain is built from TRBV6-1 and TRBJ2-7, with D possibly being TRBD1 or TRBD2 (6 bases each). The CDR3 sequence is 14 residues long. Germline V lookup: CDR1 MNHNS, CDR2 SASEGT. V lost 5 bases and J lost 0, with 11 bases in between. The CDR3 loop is CASSRTAGSYEQYF. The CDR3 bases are TGTGCCAGCAGTCGGACAGCGGGCTCCTACGAGCAGTACTTC.

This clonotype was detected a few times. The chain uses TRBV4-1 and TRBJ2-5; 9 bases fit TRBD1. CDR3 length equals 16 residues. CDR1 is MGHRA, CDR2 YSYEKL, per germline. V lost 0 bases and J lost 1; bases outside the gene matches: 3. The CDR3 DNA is TGCGCCAGCAGCCAAGAGACAGGGGGACGCCAAGAGACCCAGTACTTC. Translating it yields CASSQETGGRQETQYF.

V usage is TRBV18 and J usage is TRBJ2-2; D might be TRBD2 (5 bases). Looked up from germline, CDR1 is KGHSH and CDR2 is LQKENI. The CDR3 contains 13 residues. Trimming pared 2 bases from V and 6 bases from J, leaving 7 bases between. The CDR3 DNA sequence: TGTGCCAGCTCACCAATCGGGGCCGGGGAGCTGTTTTTT. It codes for CASSPIGAGELFF.

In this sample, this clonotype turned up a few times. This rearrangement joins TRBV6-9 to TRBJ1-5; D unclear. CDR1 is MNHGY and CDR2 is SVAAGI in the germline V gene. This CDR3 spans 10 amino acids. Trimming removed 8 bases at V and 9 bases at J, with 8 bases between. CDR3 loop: CASQPRPQHF. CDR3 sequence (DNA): TGTGCCAGCCAACCTAGGCCCCAGCATTTT.

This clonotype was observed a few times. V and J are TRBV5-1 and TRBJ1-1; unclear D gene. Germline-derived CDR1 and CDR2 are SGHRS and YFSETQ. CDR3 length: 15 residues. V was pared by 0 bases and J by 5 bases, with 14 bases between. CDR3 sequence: CASSLVTPPPTEAFF. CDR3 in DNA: TGCGCCAGCAGCTTGGTGACACCCCCTCCGACTGAAGCTTTCTTT.

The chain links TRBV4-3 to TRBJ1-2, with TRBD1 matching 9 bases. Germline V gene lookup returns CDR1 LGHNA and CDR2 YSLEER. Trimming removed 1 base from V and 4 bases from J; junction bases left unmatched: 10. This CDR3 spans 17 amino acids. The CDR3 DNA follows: TGCGCCAGCAGCCAAGGTCGGGACAGGGAGCGCCGCTATGGCTACACCTTC. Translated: CASSQGRDRERRYGYTF.